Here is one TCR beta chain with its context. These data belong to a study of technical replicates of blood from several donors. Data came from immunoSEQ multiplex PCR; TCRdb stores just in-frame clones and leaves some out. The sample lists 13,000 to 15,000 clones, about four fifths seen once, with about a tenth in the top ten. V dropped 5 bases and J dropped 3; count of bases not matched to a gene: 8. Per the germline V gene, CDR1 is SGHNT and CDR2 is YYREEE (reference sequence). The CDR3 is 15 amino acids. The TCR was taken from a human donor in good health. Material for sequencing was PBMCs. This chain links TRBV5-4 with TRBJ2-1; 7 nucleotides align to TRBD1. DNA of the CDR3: TGTGCCAGCAGGGAAGGGACAGACCTCTACAATGAGCAGTTCTTC. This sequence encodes CASREGTDLYNEQFF. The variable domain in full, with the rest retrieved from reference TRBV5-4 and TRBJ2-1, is ETGVTQSPTHLIKTRGQQVTLRCSSQSGHNTVSWYQQALGQGPQFIFQYYREEENGRGNFPPRFSGLQFPNYSSELNVNALELDDSALYLCASREGTDLYNEQFFGPGTRLTVL.